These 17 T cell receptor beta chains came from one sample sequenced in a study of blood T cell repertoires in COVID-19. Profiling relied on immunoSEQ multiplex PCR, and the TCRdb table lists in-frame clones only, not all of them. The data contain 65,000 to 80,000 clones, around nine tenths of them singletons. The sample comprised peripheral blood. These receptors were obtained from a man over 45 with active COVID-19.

Here the CDR3 DNA reads TGTGCCAGCAGTTACGCAGCACAGGGGAGGAACACTGAAGCTTTCTTT. The encoded protein is CASSYAAQGRNTEAFF. The genes are TRBV6-2 or TRBV6-3 and TRBJ1-1; 7 bases map to TRBD1. The V gene's germline CDR1 is MNHEY and CDR2 SVGEGT. With V trimmed by 2 bases and J by 1 base, 7 bases remained unmatched. CDR3 length: 16 residues.

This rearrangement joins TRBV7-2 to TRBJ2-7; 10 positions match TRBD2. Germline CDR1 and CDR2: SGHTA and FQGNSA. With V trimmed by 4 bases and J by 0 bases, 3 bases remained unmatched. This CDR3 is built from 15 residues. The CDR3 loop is CASSSSSGSSYEQYF. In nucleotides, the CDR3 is TGTGCCAGCAGCTCCTCTAGCGGGAGCTCCTACGAGCAGTACTTC. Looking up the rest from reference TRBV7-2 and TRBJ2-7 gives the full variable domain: GAGVSQSPSNKVTEKGKDVELRCDPISGHTALYWYRQSLGQGLEFLIYFQGNSAPDKSGLPSDRFSAERTGGSVSTLTIQRTQQEDSAVYLCASSSSSGSSYEQYFGPGTRLTVT.

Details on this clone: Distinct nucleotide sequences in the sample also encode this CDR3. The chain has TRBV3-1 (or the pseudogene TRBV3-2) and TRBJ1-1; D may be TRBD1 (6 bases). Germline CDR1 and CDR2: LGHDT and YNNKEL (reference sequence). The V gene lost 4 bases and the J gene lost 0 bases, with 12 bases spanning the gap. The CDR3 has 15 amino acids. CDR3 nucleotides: TGTGCCAGCAGCCGAGGACAGCCTTTGAACACTGAAGCTTTCTTT. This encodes CASSRGQPLNTEAFF.

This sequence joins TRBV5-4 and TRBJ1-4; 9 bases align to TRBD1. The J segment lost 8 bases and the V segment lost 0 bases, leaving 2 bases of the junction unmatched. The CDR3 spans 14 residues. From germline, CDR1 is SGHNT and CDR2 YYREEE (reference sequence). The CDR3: CASSLEGTGEKLFF. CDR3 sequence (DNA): TGTGCCAGCAGCTTGGAAGGGACAGGGGAAAAACTGTTTTTT.

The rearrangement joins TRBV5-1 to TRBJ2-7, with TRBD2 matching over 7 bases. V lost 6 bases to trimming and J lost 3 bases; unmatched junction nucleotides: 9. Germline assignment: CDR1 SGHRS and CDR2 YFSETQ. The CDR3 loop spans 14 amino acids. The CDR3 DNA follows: TGCGCCAGCATAAGCAGGACTAGTAGCTACGAGCAGTACTTC. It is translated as CASISRTSSYEQYF.

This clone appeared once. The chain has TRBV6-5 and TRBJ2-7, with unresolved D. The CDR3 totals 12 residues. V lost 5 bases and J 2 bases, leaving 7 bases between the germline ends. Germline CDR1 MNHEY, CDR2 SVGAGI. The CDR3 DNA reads TGTGCCAGCAGTCCTCTTACCTACGAGCAGTACTTC. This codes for CASSPLTYEQYF.

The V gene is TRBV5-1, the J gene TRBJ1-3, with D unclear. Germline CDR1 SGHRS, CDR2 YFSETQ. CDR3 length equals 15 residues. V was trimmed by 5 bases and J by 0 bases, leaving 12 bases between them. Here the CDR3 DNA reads TGCGCCAGCAGGGACTCCCGGAGCTCTGGAAACACCATATATTTT. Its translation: CASRDSRSSGNTIYF. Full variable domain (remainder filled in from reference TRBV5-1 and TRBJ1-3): KAGVTQTPRYLIKTRGQQVTLSCSPISGHRSVSWYQQTPGQGLQFLFEYFSETQRNKGNFPGRFSGRQFSNSRSEMNVSTLELGDSALYLCASRDSRSSGNTIYFGEGSWLTVV.

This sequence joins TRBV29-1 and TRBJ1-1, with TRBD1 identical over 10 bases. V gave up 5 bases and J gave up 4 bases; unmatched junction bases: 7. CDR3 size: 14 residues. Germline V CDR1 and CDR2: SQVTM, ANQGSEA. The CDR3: CSVNRQGAGTEAFF. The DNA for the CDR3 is TGCAGCGTTAACCGACAGGGGGCGGGCACTGAAGCTTTCTTT.

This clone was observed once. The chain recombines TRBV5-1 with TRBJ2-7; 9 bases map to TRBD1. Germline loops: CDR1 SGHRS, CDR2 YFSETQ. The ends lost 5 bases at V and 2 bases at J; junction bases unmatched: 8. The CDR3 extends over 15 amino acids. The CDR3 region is CASSLRTGVTYEQYF. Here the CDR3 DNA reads TGCGCCAGCAGTTTACGGACAGGGGTAACCTACGAGCAGTACTTC.

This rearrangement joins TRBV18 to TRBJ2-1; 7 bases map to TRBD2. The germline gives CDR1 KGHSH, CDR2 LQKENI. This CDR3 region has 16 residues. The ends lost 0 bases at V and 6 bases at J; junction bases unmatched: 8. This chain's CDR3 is CASSPPPSGKLNEQFF. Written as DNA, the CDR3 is TGTGCCAGCTCACCACCTCCTAGCGGCAAGCTCAATGAGCAGTTCTTC.

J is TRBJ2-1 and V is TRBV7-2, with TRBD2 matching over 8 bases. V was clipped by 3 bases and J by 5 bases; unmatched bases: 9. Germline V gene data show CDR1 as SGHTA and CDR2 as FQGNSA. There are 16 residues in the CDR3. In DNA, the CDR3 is TGTGCCAGCAGCTTCTTTAAGCGGGAGTTCGACAATGAGCAGTTCTTC. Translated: CASSFFKREFDNEQFF.

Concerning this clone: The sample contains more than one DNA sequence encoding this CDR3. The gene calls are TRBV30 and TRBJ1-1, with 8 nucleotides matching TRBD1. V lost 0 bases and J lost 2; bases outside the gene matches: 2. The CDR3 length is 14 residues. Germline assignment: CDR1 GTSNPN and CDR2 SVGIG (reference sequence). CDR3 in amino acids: CAWSVGTGNTEAFF. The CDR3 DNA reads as TGTGCCTGGAGTGTAGGGACAGGCAACACTGAAGCTTTCTTT.

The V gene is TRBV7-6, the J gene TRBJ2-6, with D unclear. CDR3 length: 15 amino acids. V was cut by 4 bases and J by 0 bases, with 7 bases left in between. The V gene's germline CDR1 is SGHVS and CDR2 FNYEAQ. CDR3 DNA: TGTGCCAGCAGCTCCGGTCGCTCTGGGGCCAACGTCCTGACTTTC. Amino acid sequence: CASSSGRSGANVLTF.

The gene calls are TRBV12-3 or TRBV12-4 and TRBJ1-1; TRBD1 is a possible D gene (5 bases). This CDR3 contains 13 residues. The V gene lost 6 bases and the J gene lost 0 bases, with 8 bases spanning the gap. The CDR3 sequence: CASSGQMNTEAFF. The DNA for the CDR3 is TGTGCCAGCAGCGGACAAATGAACACTGAAGCTTTCTTT.

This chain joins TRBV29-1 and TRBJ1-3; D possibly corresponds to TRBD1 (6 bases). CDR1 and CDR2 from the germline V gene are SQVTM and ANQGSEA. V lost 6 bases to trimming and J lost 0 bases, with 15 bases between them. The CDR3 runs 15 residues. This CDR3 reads CSVEDSASSGNTIYF. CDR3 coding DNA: TGCAGCGTCGAGGACAGTGCAAGCTCTGGAAACACCATATATTTT.

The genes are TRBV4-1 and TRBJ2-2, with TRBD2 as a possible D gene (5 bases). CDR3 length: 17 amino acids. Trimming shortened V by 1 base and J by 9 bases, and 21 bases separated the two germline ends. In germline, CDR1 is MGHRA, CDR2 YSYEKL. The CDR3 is CASSQGFARASNRELFF. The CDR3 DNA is TGCGCCAGCAGCCAAGGATTCGCGAGGGCGTCTAACCGGGAGCTGTTTTTT.

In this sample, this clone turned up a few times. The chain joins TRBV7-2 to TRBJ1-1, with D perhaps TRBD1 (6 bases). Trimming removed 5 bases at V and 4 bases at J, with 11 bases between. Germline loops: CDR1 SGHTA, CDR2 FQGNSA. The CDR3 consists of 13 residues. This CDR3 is CASSVSGVTEAFF. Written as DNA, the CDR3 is TGTGCCAGCAGCGTTTCAGGGGTCACTGAAGCTTTCTTT. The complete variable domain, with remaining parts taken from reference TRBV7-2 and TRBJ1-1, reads GAGVSQSPSNKVTEKGKDVELRCDPISGHTALYWYRQSLGQGLEFLIYFQGNSAPDKSGLPSDRFSAERTGGSVSTLTIQRTQQEDSAVYLCASSVSGVTEAFFGQGTRLTVV.